This T cell receptor (beta chain) was recorded in a study of cytomegalovirus exposure and HLA in healthy donors. General observations from the study: A later analysis, which compared TCR beta chains of equal frequency, found the HLA-associated ones more clonally expanded.

60 Vbeta and 13 Jbeta primers were used in PCR. Clones were read by immunoSEQ multiplex PCR, and TCRdb kept only the in-frame ones, dropping some. This table holds 120,000 or so clones, 70% to 80% found once. In the case of this clone: Its antigen is unknown.

Germline V lookup: CDR1 ENHRY, CDR2 SYGVKD. The CDR3 covers 14 residues. J is TRBJ1-6 and V is TRBV10-3, with a weak D call TRBD1 (6 bases). Sequencing used PBMCs. This sequence originates from a man aged 30 to 45 in good health and CMV-seronegative. The DNA of the CDR3 is TGTGCTAACTCGGAACGGGACATGAATTCACCCCTCCACTTT. It specifies CANSERDMNSPLHF.